The clone carrying this TCR beta chain turned up a few times. The antigen remains unidentified. CDR3 size: 16 residues. The junction had 7 bases not matched to a gene; V was cut back by 3 bases and J by 0 bases. Germline V gives CDR1 SGHRS, CDR2 YFSETQ. The record originates from a study of identical twins. Study-wide results and caveats: Clonotypes of the beta chain that were abundant in cord blood carried fewer insertions (memory repertoires showed none).

TCRdb used MiXCR to reprocess the 5' RACE reads, holding one entry per CDR3 protein. The sample lists some 1,600,000 distinct CDR3 sequences; around 33% were seen once. This chain links TRBV5-1 with TRBJ1-1, with TRBD1 matching 8 bases. The TCR was taken from a newborn girl in good health. Sequenced material: cord blood. The CDR3 reads CASSSRQGSMNTEAFF. The CDR3 nucleotides are TGCGCCAGCAGCTCCCGACAGGGGAGCATGAACACTGAAGCTTTCTTT.